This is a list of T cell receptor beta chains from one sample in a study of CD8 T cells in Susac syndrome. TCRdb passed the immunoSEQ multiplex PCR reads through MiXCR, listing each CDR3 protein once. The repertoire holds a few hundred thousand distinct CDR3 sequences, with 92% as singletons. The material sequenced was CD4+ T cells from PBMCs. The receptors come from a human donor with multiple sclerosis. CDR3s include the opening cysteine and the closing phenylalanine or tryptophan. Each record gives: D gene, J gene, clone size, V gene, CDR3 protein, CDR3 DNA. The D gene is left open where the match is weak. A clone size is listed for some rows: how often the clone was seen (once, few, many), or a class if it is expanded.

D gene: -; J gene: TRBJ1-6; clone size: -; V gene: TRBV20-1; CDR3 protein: CSASEGVRSPLHF; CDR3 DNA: TGCAGTGCTAGCGAGGGGGTTAGGTCACCCCTCCACTTT
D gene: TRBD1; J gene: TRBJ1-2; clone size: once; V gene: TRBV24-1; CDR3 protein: CATSERTGGNYGYTF; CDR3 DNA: TGTGCCACCAGTGAGCGGACAGGGGGAAACTATGGCTACACCTTC
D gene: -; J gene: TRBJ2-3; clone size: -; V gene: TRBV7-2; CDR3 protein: CASSLVLDTSTDTQYF; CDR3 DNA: TGTGCCAGCAGCTTAGTATTAGATACTAGCACAGATACGCAGTATTTT
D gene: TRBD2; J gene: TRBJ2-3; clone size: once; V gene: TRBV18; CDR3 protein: CASSPQTSGTTDTQYF; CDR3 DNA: TGTGCCAGCTCACCACAGACTAGCGGGACCACAGATACGCAGTATTTT
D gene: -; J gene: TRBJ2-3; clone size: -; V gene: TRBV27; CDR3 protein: CASSLRDPGVNTQYF; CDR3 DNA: TGTGCCAGCAGTTTAAGGGACCCTGGGGTGAATACGCAGTATTTT
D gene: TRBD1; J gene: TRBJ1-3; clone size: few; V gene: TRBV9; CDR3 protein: CASSVQGARGNTIYF; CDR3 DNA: TGTGCCAGCAGCGTCCAGGGGGCGCGGGGAAACACCATATATTTT
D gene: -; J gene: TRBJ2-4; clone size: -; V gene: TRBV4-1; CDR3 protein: CASSQVVAGPLAKNIQYF; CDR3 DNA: TGCGCCAGCAGCCAAGTCGTCGCGGGCCCCTTAGCCAAAAACATTCAGTACTTC
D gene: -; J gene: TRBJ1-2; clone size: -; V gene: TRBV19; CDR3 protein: CASSLTGRGNYGHTF; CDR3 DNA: TGTGCCAGTAGCTTGACAGGCCGCGGAAACTATGGCCACACCTTC
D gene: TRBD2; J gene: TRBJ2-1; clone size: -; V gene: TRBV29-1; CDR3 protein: CSVADGRNEQFF; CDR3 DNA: TGCAGCGTTGCGGACGGGAGGAATGAGCAGTTCTTC
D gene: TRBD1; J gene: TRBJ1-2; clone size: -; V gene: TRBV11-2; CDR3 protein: CASSLAGGQDGYTF; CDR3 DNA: TGTGCCAGCAGCTTAGCAGGGGGCCAAGATGGCTACACCTTC
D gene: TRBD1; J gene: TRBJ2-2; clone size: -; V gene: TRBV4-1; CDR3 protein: CASSQVPGQGFGELFF; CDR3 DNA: TGCGCCAGCAGCCAAGTCCCGGGACAGGGTTTCGGGGAGCTGTTTTTT
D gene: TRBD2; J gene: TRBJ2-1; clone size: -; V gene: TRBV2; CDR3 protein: CASIRTSGGFNEQFF; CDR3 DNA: TGTGCCAGCATTCGGACTAGCGGGGGGTTTAATGAGCAGTTCTTC
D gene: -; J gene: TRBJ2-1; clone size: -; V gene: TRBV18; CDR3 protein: CASSPARRSSYNEQFF; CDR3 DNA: TGTGCCAGCTCCCCCGCCCGCAGGAGCTCCTACAATGAGCAGTTCTTC
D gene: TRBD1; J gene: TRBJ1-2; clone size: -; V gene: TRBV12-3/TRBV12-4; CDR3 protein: CASSYRGPGYGYTF; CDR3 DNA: TGTGCCAGCAGCTACAGGGGGCCCGGCTATGGCTACACCTTC
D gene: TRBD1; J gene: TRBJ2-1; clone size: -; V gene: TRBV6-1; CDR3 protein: CASSEALRDRGFF; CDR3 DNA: TGTGCCAGCAGTGAAGCGCTTAGAGACAGGGGATTCTTC
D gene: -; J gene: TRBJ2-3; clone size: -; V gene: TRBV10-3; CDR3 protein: CAISEGRGGTDTQYF; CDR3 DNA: TGTGCCATCAGTGAAGGAAGGGGTGGAACAGATACGCAGTATTTT
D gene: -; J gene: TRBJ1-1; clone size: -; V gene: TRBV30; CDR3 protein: CALGQLPVAEAFF; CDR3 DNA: TGTGCCTTGGGGCAGCTTCCTGTCGCTGAAGCTTTCTTT
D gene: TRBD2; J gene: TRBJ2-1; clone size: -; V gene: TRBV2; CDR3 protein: CASSGSSGRANEQFF; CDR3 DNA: TGTGCCAGCAGTGGATCTAGCGGGAGGGCCAATGAGCAGTTCTTC
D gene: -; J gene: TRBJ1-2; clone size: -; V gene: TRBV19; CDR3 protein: CASRSSLANYGYTF; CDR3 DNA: TGTGCCAGTCGGTCTTCCTTAGCTAACTATGGCTACACCTTC
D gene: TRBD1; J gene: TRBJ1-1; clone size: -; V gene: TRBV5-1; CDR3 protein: CASSLGPDRTEAFF; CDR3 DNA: TGCGCCAGCAGCTTAGGCCCGGACAGGACTGAAGCTTTCTTT
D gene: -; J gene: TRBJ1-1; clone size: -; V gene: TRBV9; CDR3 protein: CASSAMNTEAFF; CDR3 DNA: TGTGCCAGCAGCGCGATGAACACTGAAGCTTTCTTT
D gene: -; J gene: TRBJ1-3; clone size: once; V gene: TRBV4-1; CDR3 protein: CASSHPAGDSGNTIYF; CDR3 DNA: TGCGCCAGCAGCCACCCTGCAGGGGACTCTGGAAACACCATATATTTT
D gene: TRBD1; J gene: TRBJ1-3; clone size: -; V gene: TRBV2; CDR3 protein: CASSEAGTGKINTIYF; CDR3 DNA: TGTGCCAGCAGTGAAGCCGGGACAGGGAAAATCAACACCATATATTTT
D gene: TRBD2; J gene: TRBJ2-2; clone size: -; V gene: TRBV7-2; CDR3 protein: CASSLDGAGGNTGELFF; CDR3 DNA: TGTGCCAGCAGCTTAGATGGTGCGGGGGGTAACACCGGGGAGCTGTTTTTT
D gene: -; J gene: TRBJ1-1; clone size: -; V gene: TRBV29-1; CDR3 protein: CSVELGPEAFF; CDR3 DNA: TGCAGCGTTGAACTGGGCCCTGAAGCTTTCTTT
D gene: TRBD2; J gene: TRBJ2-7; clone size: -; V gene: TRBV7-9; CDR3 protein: CASSLAQVSSGSYEQYF; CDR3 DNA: TGTGCCAGCAGCTTAGCGCAGGTGTCTAGCGGGAGTTACGAGCAGTACTTC
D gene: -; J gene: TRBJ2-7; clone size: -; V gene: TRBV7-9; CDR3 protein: CASSLVHNTYEQYF; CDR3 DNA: TGTGCCAGCAGCTTAGTGCACAACACCTACGAGCAGTACTTC
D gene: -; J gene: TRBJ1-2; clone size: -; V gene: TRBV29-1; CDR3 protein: CSVKPQGGYGYTF; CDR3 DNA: TGCAGCGTTAAACCTCAAGGTGGCTATGGCTACACCTTC
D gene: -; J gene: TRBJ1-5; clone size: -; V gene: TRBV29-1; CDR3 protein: CSVADGRNQPQHF; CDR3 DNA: TGCAGCGTTGCGGACGGGAGAAATCAGCCCCAGCATTTT
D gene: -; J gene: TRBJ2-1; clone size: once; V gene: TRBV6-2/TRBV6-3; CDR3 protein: CASRPSGRNNEQFF; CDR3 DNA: TGTGCCAGCAGACCCAGCGGAAGAAACAATGAGCAGTTCTTC
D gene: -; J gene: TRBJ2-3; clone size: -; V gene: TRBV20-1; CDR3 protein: CSAPERATDTQYF; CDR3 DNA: TGCAGTGCTCCGGAAAGAGCAACAGATACGCAGTATTTT
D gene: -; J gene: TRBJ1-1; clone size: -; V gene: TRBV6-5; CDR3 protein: CASSRRQFMNTEAFF; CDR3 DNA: TGTGCCAGCAGTCGACGGCAATTCATGAACACTGAAGCTTTCTTT
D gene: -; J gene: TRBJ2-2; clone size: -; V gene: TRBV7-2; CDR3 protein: CASSLFPASPPNTGELFF; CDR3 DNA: TGTGCCAGCAGCTTGTTCCCAGCCTCACCGCCTAACACCGGGGAGCTGTTTTTT
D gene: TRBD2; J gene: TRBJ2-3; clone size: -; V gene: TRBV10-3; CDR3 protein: CAISEGISGGTTQYF; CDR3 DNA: TGTGCCATCAGTGAGGGTATTAGCGGGGGCACTACGCAGTATTTT
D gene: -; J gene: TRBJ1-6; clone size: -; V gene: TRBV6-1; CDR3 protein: CASSEISPLHF; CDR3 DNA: TGTGCCAGCAGTGAAATCTCACCCCTCCACTTT
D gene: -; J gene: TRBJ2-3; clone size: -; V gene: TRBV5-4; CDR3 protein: CASSLAGPRSTDTQYF; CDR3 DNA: TGTGCCAGCAGCTTGGCCGGACCCCGCAGCACAGATACGCAGTATTTT
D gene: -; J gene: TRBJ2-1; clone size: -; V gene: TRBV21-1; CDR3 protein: CASDTGAEQFF; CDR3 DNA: TGTGCCAGCGACACCGGGGCTGAGCAGTTCTTC
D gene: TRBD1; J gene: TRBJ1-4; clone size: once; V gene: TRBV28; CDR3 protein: CASSLVTGGNEKLFF; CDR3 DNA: TGTGCCAGCAGTTTGGTGACAGGGGGGAATGAAAAACTGTTTTTT
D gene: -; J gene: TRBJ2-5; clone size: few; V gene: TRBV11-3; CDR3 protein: CASSLDLETQYF; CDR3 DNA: TGTGCCAGCAGCTTAGATCTGGAGACCCAGTACTTC
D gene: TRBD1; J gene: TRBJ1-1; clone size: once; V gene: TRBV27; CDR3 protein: CASKSGTAAFMGTEAFF; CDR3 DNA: TGTGCCAGCAAGTCCGGGACAGCGGCCTTCATGGGGACTGAAGCTTTCTTT
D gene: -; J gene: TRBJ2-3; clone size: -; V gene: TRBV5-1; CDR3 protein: CASSWGTGADTDTQYF; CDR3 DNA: TGCGCCAGCAGCTGGGGGACGGGGGCGGACACAGATACGCAGTATTTT
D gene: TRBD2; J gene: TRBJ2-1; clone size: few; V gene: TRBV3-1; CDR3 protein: CASSLLTSGSYNEQFF; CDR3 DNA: TGTGCCAGCAGCCTCTTAACTAGCGGAAGCTACAATGAGCAGTTCTTC
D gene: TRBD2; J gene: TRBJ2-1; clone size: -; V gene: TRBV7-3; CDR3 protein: CASSPSLGLAGYNEQFF; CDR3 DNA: TGTGCCAGCAGCCCCTCTTTGGGACTAGCGGGGTACAATGAGCAGTTCTTC
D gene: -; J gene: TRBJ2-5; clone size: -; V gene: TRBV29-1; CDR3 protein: CSARGAEETQYF; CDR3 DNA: TGCAGCGCCCGGGGGGCCGAGGAGACCCAGTACTTC
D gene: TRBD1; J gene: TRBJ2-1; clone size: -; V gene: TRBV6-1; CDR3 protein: CASSEYRGNYNEQFF; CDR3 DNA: TGTGCCAGCAGTGAGTACAGGGGGAATTACAATGAGCAGTTCTTC